This TCR beta chain was profiled in a study of blood T cell repertoires in COVID-19. Study-level information: Sites across the United States, Italy and Spain contributed samples from acute and convalescent COVID-19. Sample material is recorded as cDNA or gDNA derived from T cells, B-cell-depleted T cells, or PBMCs.

Trimming pared 5 bases from V and 4 bases from J, leaving 15 bases between. The germline V gene has CDR1 SGHTA and CDR2 FQGNSA. CDR3 length: 14 amino acids. Methods used by the authors: Amplification with reference gene primers provided the estimates of nucleated cell counts. Produced via immunoSEQ multiplex PCR; TCRdb's table is partial and in-frame only. The V and J calls and clone size are taken from that table; D and trimming were inferred from the DNA. The profile covers 170,000 or so clones, with nearly 80% appearing a single time and roughly 28% taken by the ten largest. The genes are TRBV7-2 and TRBJ2-7, with D possibly matching TRBD1 (6 bases). The receptor's source is a woman in her 70s with acute or convalescent COVID-19. The sample was peripheral blood. The CDR3 nucleotides are TGTGCCAGCAGCCGCTACGGGACATCATACGAGCAGTACTTC. Translating gives CASSRYGTSYEQYF.